This passage covers 32 T cell receptor beta chains from one sample sequenced in a study of cytomegalovirus exposure and HLA in healthy donors (dated by TCRdb to 2016 to 2017). Libraries were built with the immunoSEQ multiplex PCR assay. The multiplex PCR relied on a mix of 60 forward primers for TCR Vbeta segments and 13 reverse primers for TCR Jbeta segments. This is the immuneACCESS table as TCRdb keeps it, with only in-frame sequences that have V and J called. A part of the clones is gone; compared with another copy, unresolved V genes explain less than half, and the rest is unexplained. The sample has about 55,000 clones on record. In total, the top ten clones hold around 10% of the sample. Specimen: PBMCs. The receptors were gathered from a man aged 50-59 years in good health and CMV-seropositive.

This chain uses TRBV6-1 with TRBJ2-3; 9 bases map to TRBD2. Germline CDR1 and CDR2: MNHNS and SASEGT. This CDR3 region has 16 residues. Unmatched junction bases numbered 7, after V lost 6 bases and J lost 0 bases. The CDR3 spells CASRELAGLSTDTQYF. CDR3 in DNA: TGTGCCAGCAGGGAACTAGCGGGTCTTAGCACAGATACGCAGTATTTT.

The V gene is TRBV6-5, the J gene TRBJ1-4; 9 bases fit TRBD1. From germline, CDR1 is MNHEY and CDR2 SVGAGI. The CDR3 runs to 16 residues. V was pared by 4 bases and J by 4 bases, with 7 bases of the junction left unmatched. CDR3 region: CASSSSGTGFNEKLFF. The DNA of the CDR3 is TGTGCCAGCAGTTCCTCCGGGACAGGGTTTAATGAAAAACTGTTTTTT.

This chain uses TRBV4-3 with TRBJ1-1, with D possibly TRBD1 on 6 matching bases. V lost 1 base and J lost 5, with 11 bases in between. Per the germline V gene, CDR1 is LGHNA and CDR2 is YSLEER. The CDR3 extends over 14 amino acids. CDR3 protein: CASSQVGGQTEAFF. For the CDR3, the DNA is TGCGCCAGCAGCCAAGTAGGGGGTCAAACTGAAGCTTTCTTT.

V usage is TRBV5-5 and J usage is TRBJ2-1, with no clear D. Between the trimmed V and J ends, which lost 4 bases and 7 bases, there was a span of 6 bases. Looked up from germline, CDR1 is SGHKS and CDR2 is YYEKEE (reference sequence). CDR3 size: 11 residues. DNA for the CDR3: TGTGCCAGCAGCATTCATAATGAGCAGTTCTTC. As protein: CASSIHNEQFF.

The gene calls are TRBV7-9 and TRBJ2-7; D may be TRBD1 (5 bases). CDR1 and CDR2 (germline): SEHNR, FQNEAQ (reference sequence). The CDR3 runs 11 residues. V was shortened by 5 bases and J by 4 bases, with 6 bases between the two germline ends. The CDR3 spells CASSPGYEQYF. The CDR3 DNA reads as TGTGCCAGCAGCCCAGGGTACGAGCAGTACTTC.

V gene TRBV7-3 combines with J gene TRBJ1-3; the D is unclear. The CDR3 covers 12 residues. The germline V gene has CDR1 SGHTA and CDR2 FQGTGA. Trimming stripped 9 bases from V and 10 bases from J, with 16 bases between. The CDR3 region has the DNA TGTGCCAGGAGCCGGCTGGGGAGGACCATATATTTT. Translation: CARSRLGRTIYF.

The rearrangement links TRBV5-6 to TRBJ1-1; a weak D match, TRBD1 (6 bases). The CDR3 is made up of 16 amino acids. Germline CDR1 is SGHDT and CDR2 is YYEEEE. V lost 1 base, J lost 1 base, and 14 bases lay in between. The DNA for the CDR3 is TGTGCCAGCAGCTTGTGGGCAGGGGCGGGGAACACTGAAGCTTTCTTT. Translation gives CASSLWAGAGNTEAFF.

This rearrangement joins TRBV19 to TRBJ2-7; perhaps TRBD1 as D (6 bases). CDR1 LNHDA and CDR2 SQIVND come from the germline V gene (reference sequence). There are 13 residues in the CDR3. The germline V and J ends were trimmed by 3 bases and 6 bases, with 12 bases remaining between them. The CDR3 spells CASSMGAQLEQYF. The DNA of the CDR3 is TGTGCCAGTAGTATGGGGGCACAACTCGAGCAGTACTTC.

The chain couples TRBV13 to TRBJ2-5; 7 bases are shared with TRBD1. Trimming cost V 5 bases and J 5 bases; bases outside gene matches: 8. The CDR3 runs 14 residues. Germline-derived CDR1 and CDR2 are PRHDT and FYEKMQ (reference sequence). CDR3 region: CASSIYDRDETQYF. As DNA, the CDR3 is TGTGCCAGCAGCATCTACGACAGGGACGAGACCCAGTACTTC.

This rearrangement joins TRBV9 to TRBJ2-5, with 9 bases identical to TRBD1. J gave up 7 bases and V 4 bases, and 5 bases lay outside the gene matches. Looked up from germline, CDR1 is SGDLS and CDR2 is YYNGEE. The CDR3 sequence is 13 residues long. The CDR3 DNA reads as TGTGCCAGCAGCCGACAGGGGGAAGGGACCCAGTACTTC. It encodes CASSRQGEGTQYF.

To note about this clone: Different DNA sequences within this sample yield the same CDR3. This chain joins TRBV19 and TRBJ2-2, with no clear D. CDR3 size: 14 residues. Trimming removed 6 bases from V and 1 base from J, with 9 bases in between. CDR1 is LNHDA, CDR2 SQIVND, per germline (reference sequence). The CDR3 region has the DNA TGTGCCAGTAGCGAGATCCTGAACACCGGGGAGCTGTTTTTT. This translates into CASSEILNTGELFF.

This chain joins TRBV29-1 and TRBJ2-1, with D uncertain. CDR1 and CDR2 from the germline V gene are SQVTM and ANQGSEA. The CDR3 runs 11 residues. Trimming removed 7 bases from V and 5 bases from J, with 9 bases in between. The CDR3 sequence is CSARSHNEQFF. The CDR3 bases are TGCAGCGCTCGGAGTCACAATGAGCAGTTCTTC.

To note about this clone: Mismatch with germline at one junction end may stem from a read error. The chain is built from TRBV9 and TRBJ1-1, with a weak D call TRBD1 (5 bases). There are 14 residues in the CDR3. Germline loops: CDR1 SGDLS, CDR2 YYNGEE. CDR3 coding DNA: TGTGCCAGCAGCGTAGGCGGGACGAACACTGAAGATTTCTTT. It codes for CASSVGGTNTEDFF.

The chain combines TRBV4-1 with TRBJ2-7, with D perhaps TRBD2 (6 bases). The CDR3 covers 16 residues. Germline V lookup: CDR1 MGHRA, CDR2 YSYEKL. Trimming pared 2 bases from V and 5 bases from J, leaving 19 bases between. This CDR3 is CASSQTLRTTMDEQYF. The DNA of the CDR3 is TGCGCCAGCAGCCAAACCCTAAGGACTACTATGGACGAGCAGTACTTC.

This rearrangement joins TRBV27 to TRBJ2-7; D perhaps matches TRBD1 (6 bases). Germline V gene lookup returns CDR1 MNHEY and CDR2 SMNVEV (reference sequence). V was clipped by 6 bases and J by 5 bases, with 14 bases between them. CDR3 length equals 13 residues. CDR3 loop: CASSPSGVHEQYF. The CDR3 DNA is TGTGCCAGCAGCCCCTCAGGGGTACACGAGCAGTACTTC.

The chain recombines TRBV19 with TRBJ2-1, with a possible D match to TRBD2 (5 bases). The CDR3 sequence is 17 residues long. Trimming stripped 3 bases from V and 5 bases from J, with 20 bases between. Germline CDR1 and CDR2: LNHDA and SQIVND (reference sequence). The CDR3 spells CASSIGSRAVTDNEQFF. CDR3 DNA: TGTGCCAGTAGTATCGGTTCGAGGGCAGTTACCGACAATGAGCAGTTCTTC.

The chain recombines TRBV9 with TRBJ1-1; D is ambiguous. Germline V gene sequence: CDR1 SGDLS, CDR2 YYNGEE. Trimming took 0 bases from V and 0 from J, leaving 3 bases between them. CDR3 size: 13 residues. The CDR3 DNA reads TGTGCCAGCAGCGTAGCGGTGAACACTGAAGCTTTCTTT. Its protein is CASSVAVNTEAFF.

This rearrangement joins TRBV5-1 to TRBJ2-5, with D perhaps matching TRBD2 (5 bases). Germline CDR1 is SGHRS and CDR2 is YFSETQ. Deletions cut 0 bases from V and 2 bases from J, with 17 bases between. The CDR3 is made up of 17 amino acids. The CDR3 region is CASSLGTGRIPQETQYF. The CDR3 coding sequence is TGCGCCAGCAGCTTGGGGACTGGACGGATACCTCAAGAGACCCAGTACTTC.

The V gene is TRBV29-1, the J gene TRBJ2-7; 10 bases match TRBD2. CDR3 length equals 13 residues. V shed 5 bases and J 2 bases; nucleotides not matched to a gene: 3. Looked up from germline, CDR1 is SQVTM and CDR2 is ANQGSEA. The CDR3 loop is CSVLAGVAYEQYF. CDR3 nucleotide sequence: TGCAGCGTTCTAGCGGGAGTAGCCTACGAGCAGTACTTC.

This chain links TRBV6-1 with TRBJ2-7; TRBD1 aligns across 7 bases. CDR1 and CDR2 (germline): MNHNS, SASEGT. Trimming removed 2 bases from V and 0 bases from J; junction bases left unmatched: 7. The length of the CDR3 is 16 residues. As DNA, the CDR3 is TGTGCCAGCAGTGAAAGAGTAGGGGGCGCCTCCTACGAGCAGTACTTC. This gives the protein CASSERVGGASYEQYF.

V usage is TRBV28 and J usage is TRBJ2-3, with 8 bases matching TRBD2. Germline assignment: CDR1 MDHEN and CDR2 SYDVKM. Trimming removed 10 bases from V and 3 bases from J; junction bases left unmatched: 9. The CDR3 contains 14 residues. The CDR3 DNA sequence: TGTGCCACCGGGGGGGCTAGCGGAACAGATACGCAGTATTTT. Protein sequence: CATGGASGTDTQYF.

The chain is built from TRBV30 and TRBJ2-2; perhaps TRBD2 as D (5 bases). This CDR3 spans 13 amino acids. V lost 3 bases and J 5 bases, leaving 10 bases between the germline ends. Germline-derived CDR1 and CDR2 are GTSNPN and SVGIG (reference sequence). The CDR3 loop reads CAWSKGGTGELFF. In DNA form, the CDR3 reads TGTGCCTGGAGCAAAGGAGGAACCGGGGAGCTGTTTTTT.

The V and J genes are TRBV18 and TRBJ2-1; 16 bases map to TRBD2. J lost 8 bases, V lost 3 bases, and 7 bases had no gene match. The CDR3 covers 17 residues. The germline V gene has CDR1 KGHSH and CDR2 LQKENI. In DNA form, the CDR3 reads TGTGCCAGCTCACCGGGGACTAGCGGGAGGGCCAGGGATGAGCAGTTCTTC. Translated, it gives CASSPGTSGRARDEQFF.

The V and J genes are TRBV5-1 and TRBJ1-1; TRBD1 is a possible D gene (6 bases). The CDR3 has 16 amino acids. Germline V gene lookup returns CDR1 SGHRS and CDR2 YFSETQ. The germline V and J ends were trimmed by 4 bases and 4 bases, with 20 bases remaining between them. The CDR3 region has the DNA TGCGCCAGCAGCCCCACGGGGGGGGGCCAGAGCACTGAAGCTTTCTTT. Translating gives CASSPTGGGQSTEAFF. The full variable domain, its missing parts supplied by reference TRBV5-1 and TRBJ1-1, is KAGVTQTPRYLIKTRGQQVTLSCSPISGHRSVSWYQQTPGQGLQFLFEYFSETQRNKGNFPGRFSGRQFSNSRSEMNVSTLELGDSALYLCASSPTGGGQSTEAFFGQGTRLTVV.

This chain uses TRBV5-1 with TRBJ2-7, with TRBD1 as a possible D gene (5 bases). Germline V gene sequence: CDR1 SGHRS, CDR2 YFSETQ. The CDR3 sequence is 15 residues long. Between the trimmed V and J ends, which lost 5 bases and 0 bases, there was a span of 15 bases. The CDR3 is CASRISWGFSYEQYF. CDR3 DNA: TGCGCCAGCAGAATCTCCTGGGGCTTCTCCTACGAGCAGTACTTC.

CDR3 protein: CASSQEGEGNQPQHF. The DNA for the CDR3 is TGTGCCAGCAGCCAAGAAGGAGAAGGCAATCAGCCCCAGCATTTT. This chain links TRBV4-2 with TRBJ1-5; D is undetermined. The germline V gene encodes CDR1 LGHNA and CDR2 YNFKEQ. The CDR3 has 15 amino acids. The germline V and J ends were trimmed by 0 bases and 2 bases, with 8 bases remaining between them.

This rearrangement joins TRBV7-2 to TRBJ1-2; D is unresolved. Trimming left V 5 bases short and J 0 bases short, with 16 bases between. Germline V lookup: CDR1 SGHTA, CDR2 FQGNSA. The CDR3 runs to 16 residues. Here the CDR3 reads CASSPRRFKANYGYTF. In nucleotides, the CDR3 is TGTGCCAGCAGCCCCCGCAGGTTTAAAGCTAACTATGGCTACACCTTC.

The chain joins TRBV18 to TRBJ1-3; D uncertain. This CDR3 is 15 amino acids long. V lost 0 bases, J lost 0 bases, and 6 bases lay in between. Germline V CDR1 and CDR2: KGHSH, LQKENI. CDR3 in DNA: TGTGCCAGCTCACCACCCACAGCCTCTGGAAACACCATATATTTT. As protein: CASSPPTASGNTIYF.

The rearrangement links TRBV9 to TRBJ2-1, with 8 nucleotides matching TRBD2. Germline V gene lookup returns CDR1 SGDLS and CDR2 YYNGEE. The CDR3 loop spans 17 amino acids. V trimming: 0 bases; J trimming: 11 bases; junction bases outside the gene matches: 16. CDR3 residues: CASSVDVEGTSATKQFF. The CDR3 DNA reads TGTGCCAGCAGCGTAGACGTTGAGGGGACTAGTGCTACAAAGCAGTTCTTC.

J is TRBJ2-3 and V is TRBV5-4; 15 bases match TRBD2. The CDR3 totals 16 residues. Germline V gene data show CDR1 as SGHNT and CDR2 as YYREEE (reference sequence). J lost 4 bases, V lost 5 bases, and 5 bases had no gene match. Here the CDR3 DNA reads TGTGCCAGCAGGATTAGGACTAGCGGGAGGGCAGATACGCAGTATTTT. Protein: CASRIRTSGRADTQYF.

The V call is TRBV19, the J call TRBJ1-1, with TRBD1 as a possible D gene (6 bases). The CDR3 spans 17 residues. V was trimmed by 1 base and J by 4 bases, leaving 19 bases between them. Germline CDR1 reads LNHDA; CDR2 reads SQIVND (reference sequence). CDR3: CASSIGPVGGRVTEAFF. For the CDR3, the DNA is TGTGCCAGTAGTATAGGGCCCGTCGGGGGGCGAGTCACTGAAGCTTTCTTT.

This sequence joins TRBV19 and TRBJ1-5, with a possible D match to TRBD1 (6 bases). Trimming cost V 2 bases and J 4 bases, with 15 bases left between them. Germline assignment: CDR1 LNHDA and CDR2 SQIVND (reference sequence). The CDR3 sequence is 16 residues long. This CDR3 reads CASSIPRGARNQPQHF. In DNA, the CDR3 is TGTGCCAGTAGTATACCCCGGGGGGCCAGAAATCAGCCCCAGCATTTT.